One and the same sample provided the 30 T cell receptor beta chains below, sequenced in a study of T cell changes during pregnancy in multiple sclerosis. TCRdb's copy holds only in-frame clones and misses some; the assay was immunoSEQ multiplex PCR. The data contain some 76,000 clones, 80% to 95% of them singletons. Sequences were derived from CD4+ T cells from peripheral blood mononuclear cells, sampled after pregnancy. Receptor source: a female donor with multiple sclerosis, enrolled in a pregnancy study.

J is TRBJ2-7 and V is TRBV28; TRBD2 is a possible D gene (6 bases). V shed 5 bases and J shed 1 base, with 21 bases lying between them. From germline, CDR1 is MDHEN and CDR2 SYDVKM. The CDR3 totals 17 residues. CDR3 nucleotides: TGTGCCAGCAGTATCACCACCTGGGGGGAGACATCCTACGAGCAGTACTTC. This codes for CASSITTWGETSYEQYF.

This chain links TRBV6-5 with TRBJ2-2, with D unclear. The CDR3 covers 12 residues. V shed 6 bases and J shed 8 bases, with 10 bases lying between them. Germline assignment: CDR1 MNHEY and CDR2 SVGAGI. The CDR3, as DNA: TGTGCCAGCAGCCTTCTAGGAGGGGAGCTGTTTTTT. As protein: CASSLLGGELFF.

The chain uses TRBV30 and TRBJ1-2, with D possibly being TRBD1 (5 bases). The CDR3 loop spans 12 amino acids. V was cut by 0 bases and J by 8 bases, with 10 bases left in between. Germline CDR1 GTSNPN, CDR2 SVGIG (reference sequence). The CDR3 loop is CAWSVRREGYTF. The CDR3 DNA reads TGTGCCTGGAGTGTACGCAGGGAAGGCTACACCTTC.

This CDR3 reads CASWTSGTLGETQYF. The CDR3 bases are TGTGCCAGCTGGACTAGCGGGACCCTAGGAGAGACCCAGTACTTC. The chain couples TRBV5-4 to TRBJ2-5; 12 positions agree with TRBD2. Trimming removed 7 bases from V and 4 bases from J; junction bases left unmatched: 8. The germline V gene has CDR1 SGHNT and CDR2 YYREEE (reference sequence). The CDR3 is made up of 15 amino acids.

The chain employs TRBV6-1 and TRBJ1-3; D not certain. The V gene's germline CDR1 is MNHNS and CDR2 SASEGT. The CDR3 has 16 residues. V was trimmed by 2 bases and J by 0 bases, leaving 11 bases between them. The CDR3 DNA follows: TGTGCCAGCAGTGAATCTTACCCTAGCTCTGGAAACACCATATATTTT. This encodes CASSESYPSSGNTIYF.

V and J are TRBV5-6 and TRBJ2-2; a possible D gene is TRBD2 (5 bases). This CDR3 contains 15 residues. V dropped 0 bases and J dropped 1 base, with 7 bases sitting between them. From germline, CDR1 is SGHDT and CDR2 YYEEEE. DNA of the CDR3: TGTGCCAGCAGCTTGGCCGGGGTGAACACCGGGGAGCTGTTTTTT. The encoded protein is CASSLAGVNTGELFF.

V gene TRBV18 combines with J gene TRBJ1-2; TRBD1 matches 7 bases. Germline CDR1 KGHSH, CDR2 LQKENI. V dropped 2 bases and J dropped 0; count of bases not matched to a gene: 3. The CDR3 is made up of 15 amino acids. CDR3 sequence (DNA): TGTGCCAGCTCACCAGGGACAGACGCTAACTATGGCTACACCTTC. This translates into CASSPGTDANYGYTF.

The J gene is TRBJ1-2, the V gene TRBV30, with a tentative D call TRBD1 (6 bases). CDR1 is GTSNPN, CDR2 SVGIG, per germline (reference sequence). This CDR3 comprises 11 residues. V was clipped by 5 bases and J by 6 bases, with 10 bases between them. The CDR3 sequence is CAWDRLDGYTF. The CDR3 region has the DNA TGTGCCTGGGACAGGCTAGATGGCTACACCTTC.

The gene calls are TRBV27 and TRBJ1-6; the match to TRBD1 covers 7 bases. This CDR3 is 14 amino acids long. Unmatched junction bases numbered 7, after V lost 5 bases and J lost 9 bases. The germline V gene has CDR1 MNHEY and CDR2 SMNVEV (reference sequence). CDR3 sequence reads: CASSIGGRGSPLHF. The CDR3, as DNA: TGTGCCAGCAGTATAGGGGGCCGGGGTTCACCCCTCCACTTT.

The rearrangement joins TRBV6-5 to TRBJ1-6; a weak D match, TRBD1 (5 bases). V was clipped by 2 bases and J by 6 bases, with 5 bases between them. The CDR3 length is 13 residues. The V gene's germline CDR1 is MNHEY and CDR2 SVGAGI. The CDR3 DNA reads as TGTGCCAGCAGTTACGACAGTAATTCACCCCTCCACTTT. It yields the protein CASSYDSNSPLHF.

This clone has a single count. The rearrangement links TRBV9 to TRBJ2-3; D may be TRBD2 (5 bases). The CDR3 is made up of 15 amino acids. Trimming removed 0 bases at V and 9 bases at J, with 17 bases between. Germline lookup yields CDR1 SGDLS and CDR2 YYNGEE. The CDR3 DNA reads TGTGCCAGCAGCGTAGGGGTCGAGGTAGAGGGAACGCAGTATTTT. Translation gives CASSVGVEVEGTQYF.

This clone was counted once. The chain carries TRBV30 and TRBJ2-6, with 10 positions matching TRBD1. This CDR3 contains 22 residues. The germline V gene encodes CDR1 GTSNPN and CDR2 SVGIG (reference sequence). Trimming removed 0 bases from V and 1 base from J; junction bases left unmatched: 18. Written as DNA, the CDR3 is TGTGCCTGGAGTGTACGGCCCTTATTTTCCGGGACAGGGGTATCTGGGGCCAACGTCCTGACTTTC. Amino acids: CAWSVRPLFSGTGVSGANVLTF.

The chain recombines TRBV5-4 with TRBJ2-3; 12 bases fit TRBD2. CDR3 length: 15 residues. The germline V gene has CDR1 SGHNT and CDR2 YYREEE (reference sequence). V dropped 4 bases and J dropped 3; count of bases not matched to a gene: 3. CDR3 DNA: TGTGCCAGCAGCCCTGGACTAGCGGGAACAGATACGCAGTATTTT. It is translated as CASSPGLAGTDTQYF.

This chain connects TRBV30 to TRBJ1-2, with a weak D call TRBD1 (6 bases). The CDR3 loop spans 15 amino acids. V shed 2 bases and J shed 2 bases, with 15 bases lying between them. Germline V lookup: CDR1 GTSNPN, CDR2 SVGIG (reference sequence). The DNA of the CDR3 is TGTGCCTGGAGTCTTGGGCCGGGACACAACTATGGCTACACCTTC. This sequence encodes CAWSLGPGHNYGYTF.

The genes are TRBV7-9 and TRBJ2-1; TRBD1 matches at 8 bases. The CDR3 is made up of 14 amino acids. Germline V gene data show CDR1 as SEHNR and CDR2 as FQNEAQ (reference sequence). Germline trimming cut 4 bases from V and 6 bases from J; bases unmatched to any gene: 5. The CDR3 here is CASSSAGTGNEQFF. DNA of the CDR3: TGTGCCAGCAGCTCTGCGGGGACAGGCAATGAGCAGTTCTTC.

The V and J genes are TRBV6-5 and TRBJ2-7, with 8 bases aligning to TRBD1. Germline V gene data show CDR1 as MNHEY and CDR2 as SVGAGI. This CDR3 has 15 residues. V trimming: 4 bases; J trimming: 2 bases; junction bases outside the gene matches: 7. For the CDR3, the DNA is TGTGCCAGCAGTTCCCGGGCAGGGGGCCCCTACGAGCAGTACTTC. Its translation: CASSSRAGGPYEQYF.

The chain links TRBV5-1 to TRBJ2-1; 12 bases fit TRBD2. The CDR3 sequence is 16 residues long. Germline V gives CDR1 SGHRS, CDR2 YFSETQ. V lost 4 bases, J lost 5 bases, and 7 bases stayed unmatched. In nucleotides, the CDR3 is TGCGCCAGCAGCCAGATGACTAGCGGGGGCCACAATGAGCAGTTCTTC. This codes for CASSQMTSGGHNEQFF.

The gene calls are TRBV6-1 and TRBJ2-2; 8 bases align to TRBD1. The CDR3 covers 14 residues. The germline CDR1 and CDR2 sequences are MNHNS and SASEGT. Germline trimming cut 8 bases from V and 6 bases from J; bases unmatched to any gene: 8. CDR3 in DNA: TGTGCCAGCCTCGGACAGGGAAAATCCGGGGAGCTGTTTTTT. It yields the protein CASLGQGKSGELFF.

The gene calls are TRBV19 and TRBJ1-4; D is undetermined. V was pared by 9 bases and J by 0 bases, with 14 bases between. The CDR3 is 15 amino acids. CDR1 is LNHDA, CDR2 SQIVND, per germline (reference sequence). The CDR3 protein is CASCLMGATNEKLFF. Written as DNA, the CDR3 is TGTGCCAGCTGCCTGATGGGAGCAACTAATGAAAAACTGTTTTTT.

The CDR3 sequence is CASGGPPSYEQYF. CDR3 bases: TGTGCCAGTGGGGGCCCTCCAAGTTACGAGCAGTACTTC. V is TRBV19 and J is TRBJ2-7; a weak D match, TRBD1 (6 bases). The V gene's germline CDR1 is LNHDA and CDR2 SQIVND (reference sequence). The V and J ends lost 8 bases and 4 bases respectively, with 15 bases between them. This CDR3 region has 13 residues.

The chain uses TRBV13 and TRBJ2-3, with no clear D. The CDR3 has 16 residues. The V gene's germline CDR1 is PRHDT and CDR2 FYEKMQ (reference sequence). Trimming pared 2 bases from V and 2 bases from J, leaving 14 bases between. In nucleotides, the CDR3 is TGTGCCAGCAGCTTAAGAGGTCAGCTACCCACAGATACGCAGTATTTT. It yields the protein CASSLRGQLPTDTQYF.

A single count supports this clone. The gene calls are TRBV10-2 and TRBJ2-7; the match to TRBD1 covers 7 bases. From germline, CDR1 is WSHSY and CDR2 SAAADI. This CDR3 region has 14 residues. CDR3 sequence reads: CVVKADRSTHEQYF. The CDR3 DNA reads TGCGTCGTAAAGGCGGACAGGAGTACCCACGAGCAGTACTTC.

Written as DNA, the CDR3 is TGCAGCGTCAGCAGGGTTGCTGAGCAGTTCTTC. This translates into CSVSRVAEQFF. The chain has TRBV29-1 and TRBJ2-1; TRBD1 is a possible D gene (5 bases). The CDR3 consists of 11 residues. Germline V CDR1 and CDR2: SQVTM, ANQGSEA. Trimming removed 6 bases at V and 9 bases at J, with 12 bases between.

The CDR3 is CASRGIHGQSVRRAGELFF. In nucleotides, the CDR3 is TGTGCCAGCAGGGGAATCCATGGACAGTCGGTCCGGCGAGCCGGGGAGCTGTTTTTT. The chain recombines TRBV7-8 with TRBJ2-2, with a possible D match to TRBD1 (6 bases). This CDR3 region has 19 residues. The V and J ends lost 6 bases and 6 bases respectively, with 29 bases between them. CDR1 and CDR2 (germline): SGHVS, FQNEAQ.

The CDR3 reads CASSLDNGGEQFF. In nucleotides, the CDR3 is TGCGCCAGCAGCTTGGATAACGGGGGTGAGCAGTTCTTC. The rearrangement links TRBV5-1 to TRBJ2-1; possible D gene TRBD2, 6 bases. Germline CDR1 SGHRS, CDR2 YFSETQ. This CDR3 is 13 amino acids long. Trimming left V 0 bases short and J 9 bases short, with 10 bases between.

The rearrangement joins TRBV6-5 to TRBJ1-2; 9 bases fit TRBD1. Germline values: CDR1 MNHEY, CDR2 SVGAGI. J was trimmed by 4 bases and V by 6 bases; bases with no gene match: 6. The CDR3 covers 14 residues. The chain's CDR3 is CASSWDRAGYGYTF. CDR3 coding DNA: TGTGCCAGCAGCTGGGACAGGGCTGGCTATGGCTACACCTTC.

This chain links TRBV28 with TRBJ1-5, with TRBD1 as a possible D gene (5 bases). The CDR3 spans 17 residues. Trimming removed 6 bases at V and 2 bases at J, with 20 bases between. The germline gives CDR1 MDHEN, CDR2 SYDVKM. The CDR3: CASSDTGGLRGNQPQHF. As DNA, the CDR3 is TGTGCCAGCAGCGATACCGGGGGGTTGAGGGGCAATCAGCCCCAGCATTTT.

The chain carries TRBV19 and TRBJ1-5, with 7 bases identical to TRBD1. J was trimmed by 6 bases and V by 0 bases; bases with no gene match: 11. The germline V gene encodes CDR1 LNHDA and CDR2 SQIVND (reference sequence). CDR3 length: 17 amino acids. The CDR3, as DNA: TGTGCCAGTAGTATAGAGAGTCATACAGGGGTAGGTCAGCCCCAGCATTTT. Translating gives CASSIESHTGVGQPQHF.

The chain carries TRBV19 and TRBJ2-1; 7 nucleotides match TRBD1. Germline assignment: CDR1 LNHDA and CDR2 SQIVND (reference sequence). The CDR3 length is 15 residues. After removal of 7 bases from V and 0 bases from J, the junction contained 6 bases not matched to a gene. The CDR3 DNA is TGTGCCAGTAATTCGGCAGGGGGCTCCTACAATGAGCAGTTCTTC. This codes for CASNSAGGSYNEQFF.

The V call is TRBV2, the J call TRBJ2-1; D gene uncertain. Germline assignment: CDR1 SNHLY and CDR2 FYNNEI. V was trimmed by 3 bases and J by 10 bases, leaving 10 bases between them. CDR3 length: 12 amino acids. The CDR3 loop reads CASSDVRYEQFF. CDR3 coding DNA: TGTGCCAGCAGTGATGTCAGGTACGAGCAGTTCTTC.